The present TCR beta chain was sequenced within a study of T cells in Graves' hyperthyroidism and ophthalmopathy. Findings and caveats of the study: Before onset, by a median of 6.5 months, the model predicted ophthalmopathy.

This CDR3 has 14 residues. The V and J ends lost 4 bases and 1 base respectively, with 10 bases between them. Germline CDR1 is SGHAT and CDR2 is FQDESV (reference sequence). A word on this clonotype: What it binds is not known.

Using RNA transcripts as the source, TCR beta CDR3 regions were amplified. The TCR CDR3 first-round RT-PCR relied on the HTBI primer set. TCRdb redid the calling of the multiplex PCR reads with MiXCR, one entry per CDR3 protein. The top ten clones hold around 52% of a sample with about 210,000 distinct CDR3 sequences, 17% of them seen once. Criteria for exclusion of patients were uncontrolled infection, other autoimmune disease, pregnancy or lactation. The TCR sequence derives from a man over 45 with Graves' hyperthyroidism. Sample: blood. The chain links TRBV11-1 to TRBJ2-5, with D possibly TRBD1 on 6 matching bases. As DNA, the CDR3 is TGTGCCAGCAGCTCCCGGGACATCCAAGAGACCCAGTACTTC. It translates to CASSSRDIQETQYF.